These 2 T cell receptor beta chains were sequenced from one sample in a study of blood T cell repertoires in COVID-19. The data were produced by immunoSEQ multiplex PCR, yet TCRdb's version contains in-frame clones alone and is incomplete. The sample has just over 300,000 clones, approximately 86% seen once. The sequenced sample was peripheral blood. These receptors originate from a man between 18 and 29 years old with active or convalescent COVID-19.

This clone was counted once. Here the CDR3 reads CASSLGGTPKAYEQYF. CDR3 sequence (DNA): TGTGCCAGCAGCTTAGGCGGGACCCCAAAAGCCTACGAGCAGTACTTC. This chain uses TRBV11-2 with TRBJ2-7, with D perhaps matching TRBD2 (6 bases). V dropped 1 base and J dropped 2 bases, with 15 bases sitting between them. From germline, CDR1 is SGHAT and CDR2 FQNNGV. The CDR3 has 16 residues. Full variable domain (rest looked up from reference TRBV11-2 and TRBJ2-7): EAGVAQSPRYKIIEKRQSVAFWCNPISGHATLYWYQQILGQGPKLLIQFQNNGVVDDSQLPKDRFSAERLKGVDSTLKIQPAKLEDSAVYLCASSLGGTPKAYEQYFGPGTRLTVT.

The count of this clone is one. The rearrangement joins TRBV3-1 (or the pseudogene TRBV3-2) to TRBJ1-2, with D uncertain. Trimming removed 0 bases from V and 5 bases from J, with 19 bases in between. The CDR3 spans 17 residues. Per germline, CDR1 LGHDT and CDR2 YNNKEL (reference sequence). The CDR3: CASSQDPASGLSYGYTF. In DNA form, the CDR3 reads TGTGCCAGCAGCCAAGACCCGGCGTCGGGGTTGAGTTATGGCTACACCTTC.